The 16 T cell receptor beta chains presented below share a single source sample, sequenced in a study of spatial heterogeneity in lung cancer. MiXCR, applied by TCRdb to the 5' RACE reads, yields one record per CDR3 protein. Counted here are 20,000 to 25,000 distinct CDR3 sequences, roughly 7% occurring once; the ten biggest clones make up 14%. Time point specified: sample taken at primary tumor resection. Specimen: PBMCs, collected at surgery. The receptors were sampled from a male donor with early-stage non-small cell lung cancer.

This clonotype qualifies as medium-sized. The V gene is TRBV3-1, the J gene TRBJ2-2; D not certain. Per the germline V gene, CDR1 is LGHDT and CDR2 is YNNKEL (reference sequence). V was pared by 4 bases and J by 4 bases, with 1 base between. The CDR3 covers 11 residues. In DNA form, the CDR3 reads TGTGCCAGCAGCCGCACCGGGGAGCTGTTTTTT. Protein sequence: CASSRTGELFF.

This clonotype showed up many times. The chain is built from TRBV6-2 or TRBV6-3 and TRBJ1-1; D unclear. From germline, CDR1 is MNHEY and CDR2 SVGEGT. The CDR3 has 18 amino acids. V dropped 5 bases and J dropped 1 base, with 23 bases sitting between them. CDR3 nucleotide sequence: TGTGCCAGCAGTCTCTCGCCGACATCCCGAGGGCCGAACACTGAAGCTTTCTTT. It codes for CASSLSPTSRGPNTEAFF.

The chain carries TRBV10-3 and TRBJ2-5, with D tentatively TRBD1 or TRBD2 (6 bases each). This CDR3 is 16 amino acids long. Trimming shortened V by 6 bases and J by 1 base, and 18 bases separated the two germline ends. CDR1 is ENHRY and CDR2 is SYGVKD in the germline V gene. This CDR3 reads CAISETGGGGQETQYF. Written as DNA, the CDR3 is TGTGCCATCAGCGAGACAGGAGGAGGGGGCCAAGAGACCCAGTACTTC.

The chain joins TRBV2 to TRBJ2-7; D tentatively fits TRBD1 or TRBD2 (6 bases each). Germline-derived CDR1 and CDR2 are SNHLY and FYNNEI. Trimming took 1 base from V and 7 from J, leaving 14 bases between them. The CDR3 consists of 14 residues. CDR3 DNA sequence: TGTGCCAGCAGTGAAGTGGGGGGCGCAAGGGAGCAGTACTTC. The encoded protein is CASSEVGGAREQYF.

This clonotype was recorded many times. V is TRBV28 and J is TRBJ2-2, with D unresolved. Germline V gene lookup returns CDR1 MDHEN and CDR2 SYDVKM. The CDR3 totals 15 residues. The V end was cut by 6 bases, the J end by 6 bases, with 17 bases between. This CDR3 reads CASSPLGVTPGELFF. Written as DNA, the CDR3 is TGTGCCAGCAGCCCGCTTGGGGTGACACCCGGGGAGCTGTTTTTT. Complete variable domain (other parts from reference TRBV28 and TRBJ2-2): DVKVTQSSRYLVKRTGEKVFLECVQDMDHENMFWYRQDPGLGLRLIYFSYDVKMKEKGDIPEGYSVSREKKERFSLILESASTNQTSMYLCASSPLGVTPGELFFGEGSRLTVL.

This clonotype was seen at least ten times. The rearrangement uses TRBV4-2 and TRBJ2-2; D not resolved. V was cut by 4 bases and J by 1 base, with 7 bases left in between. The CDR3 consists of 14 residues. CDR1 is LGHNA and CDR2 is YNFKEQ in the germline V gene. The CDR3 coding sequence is TGTGCCAGCAGCCGGGCGGAGAACACCGGGGAGCTGTTTTTT. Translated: CASSRAENTGELFF.

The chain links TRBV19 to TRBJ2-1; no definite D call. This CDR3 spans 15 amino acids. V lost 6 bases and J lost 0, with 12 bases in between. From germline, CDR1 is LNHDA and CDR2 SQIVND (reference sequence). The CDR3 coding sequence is TGTGCCAGTAGCTTGGACGCACGCTCCTACAATGAGCAGTTCTTC. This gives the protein CASSLDARSYNEQFF. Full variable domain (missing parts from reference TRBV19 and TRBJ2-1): DGGITQSPKYLFRKEGQNVTLSCEQNLNHDAMYWYRQDPGQGLRLIYYSQIVNDFQKGDIAEGYSVSREKKESFPLTVTSAQKNPTAFYLCASSLDARSYNEQFFGPGTRLTVL.

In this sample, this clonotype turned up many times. The CDR3 region has the DNA TGCAGCGTTTCGTTAGGACTAGCGGGGACTCAGAATGAGCAGTTCTTC. It translates to CSVSLGLAGTQNEQFF. This chain joins TRBV29-1 and TRBJ2-1; 12 nucleotides match TRBD2. Germline V gene sequence: CDR1 SQVTM, CDR2 ANQGSEA. The V gene end was trimmed by 5 bases and the J gene end by 7 bases; junction bases not matched to a gene: 12. The CDR3 is 16 amino acids.

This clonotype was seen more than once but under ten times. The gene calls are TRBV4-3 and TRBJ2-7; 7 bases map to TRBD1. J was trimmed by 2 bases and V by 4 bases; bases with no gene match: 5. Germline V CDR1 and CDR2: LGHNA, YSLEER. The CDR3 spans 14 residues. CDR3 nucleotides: TGCGCCAGCAGCCGAGGGACAGATGCCTACGAGCAGTACTTC. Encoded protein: CASSRGTDAYEQYF.

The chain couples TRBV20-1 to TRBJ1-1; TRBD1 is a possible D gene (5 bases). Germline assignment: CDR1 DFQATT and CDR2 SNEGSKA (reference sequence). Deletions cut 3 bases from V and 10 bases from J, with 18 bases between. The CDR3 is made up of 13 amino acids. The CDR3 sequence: CSASPDGARGAFF. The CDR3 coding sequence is TGCAGTGCTAGCCCCGACGGGGCCCGAGGAGCTTTCTTT.

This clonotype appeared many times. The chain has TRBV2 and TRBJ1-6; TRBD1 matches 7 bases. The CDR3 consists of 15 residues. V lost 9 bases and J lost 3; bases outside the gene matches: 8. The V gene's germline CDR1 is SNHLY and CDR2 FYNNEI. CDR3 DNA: TGTGCCAGGACGATACAGGGGAGCTATAATTCACCCCTCCACTTT. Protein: CARTIQGSYNSPLHF.

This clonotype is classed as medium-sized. CDR3 loop: CASSHGPGRRELFF. The CDR3 DNA is TGTGCCAGCAGTCATGGACCGGGCAGAAGGGAGCTGTTTTTT. The rearrangement uses TRBV28 and TRBJ2-2; D unclear. Deletions cut 5 bases from V and 9 bases from J, with 16 bases between. The CDR3 is made up of 14 amino acids. CDR1 MDHEN and CDR2 SYDVKM come from the germline V gene.

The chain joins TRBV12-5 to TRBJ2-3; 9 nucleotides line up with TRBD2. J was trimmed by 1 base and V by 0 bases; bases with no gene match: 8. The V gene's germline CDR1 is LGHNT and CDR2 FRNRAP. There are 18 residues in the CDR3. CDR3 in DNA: TGTGCTAGTGGTTTGGTAAGAGGGCTAGCGGGACGCACAGATACGCAGTATTTT. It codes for CASGLVRGLAGRTDTQYF. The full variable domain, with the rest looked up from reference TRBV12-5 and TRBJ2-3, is DARVTQTPRHKVTEMGQEVTMRCQPILGHNTVFWYRQTMMQGLELLAYFRNRAPLDDSGMPKDRFSAEMPDATLATLKIQPSEPRDSAVYFCASGLVRGLAGRTDTQYFGPGTRLTVL.

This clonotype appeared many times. The CDR3: CASSLSFGGFETQYF. The CDR3 DNA reads as TGTGCCAGCAGCTTATCATTTGGGGGTTTTGAGACCCAGTACTTC. V gene TRBV7-9 combines with J gene TRBJ2-5, with D perhaps being TRBD1 or TRBD2 (5 bases each). Trimming stripped 2 bases from V and 5 bases from J, with 15 bases between. In germline, CDR1 is SEHNR, CDR2 FQNEAQ (reference sequence). CDR3 length equals 15 residues.

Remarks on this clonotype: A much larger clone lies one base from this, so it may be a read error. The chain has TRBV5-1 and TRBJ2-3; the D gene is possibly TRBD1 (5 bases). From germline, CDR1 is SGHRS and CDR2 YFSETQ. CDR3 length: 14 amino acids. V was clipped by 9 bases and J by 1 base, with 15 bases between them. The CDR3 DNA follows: TGCGCCAACAACCCAGGGCCTGGCACAGATACGCAGTATTTT. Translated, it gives CANNPGPGTDTQYF.

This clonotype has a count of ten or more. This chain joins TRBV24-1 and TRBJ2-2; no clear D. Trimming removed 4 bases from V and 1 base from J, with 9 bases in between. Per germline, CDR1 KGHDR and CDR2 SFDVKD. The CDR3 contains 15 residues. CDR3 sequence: CATSDARRNTGELFF. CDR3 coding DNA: TGTGCCACCAGTGACGCGAGAAGGAACACCGGGGAGCTGTTTTTT.